This T cell receptor (beta chain) is from a study of monozygotic twins with inflammatory bowel disease. CDR3 length: 14 residues. As concerns this clonotype: Its matching antigen is unknown.

TCRdb reprocessed the 5' RACE reads and keeps a single row for each CDR3 protein, giving no DNA. The sample holds a few hundred thousand distinct CDR3 sequences. Findings and caveats of the study: Clonotype sharing was lower in IBD patients than healthy twins, most markedly with disease activity. No repertoire similarity difference was seen between concordant and discordant twins; power was possibly limited.

V gene TRBV12-3 or TRBV12-4 combines with J gene TRBJ2-5; TCRdb gives TRBD2 as the D gene, but with no DNA this cannot be confirmed. The sequence came from a human donor with ulcerative colitis or Crohn's disease, or a healthy co-twin of an affected twin (not recorded which). Sequenced sample: blood. CDR3 residues: CASRRGLAVETQYF.